This TCR beta chain was sequenced during a study of memory CD4+ T cells and cytomegalovirus serostatus. Per the study methods: Out-of-frame sequences were removed, leaving a few million distinct TCRbeta sequences. The repertoire was sequenced with immunoSEQ multiplex PCR; TCRdb's copy has only in-frame clones and lacks some. That table supplies the V and J calls and clone size; D and trimming were determined from the DNA. The sample shows some 41,000 clones, roughly four fifths of them seen only once. Germline loops: CDR1 SGHVS, CDR2 FQNEAQ. CDR3 size: 15 residues. V lost 0 bases to trimming and J lost 4 bases, with 12 bases between them. The sort gate was single viable CD3+CD4+CD8-CD45RO+ cells for memory CD4+ T cells.

The clonotype was recovered from an adult in good health and CMV-seronegative. This rearrangement joins TRBV7-8 to TRBJ1-2; a possible D gene is TRBD1 (5 bases). The material sequenced was memory CD4+ T cells from blood. This chain's CDR3 is CASSLAMGLGYGYTF. CDR3 coding DNA: TGTGCCAGCAGCTTAGCGATGGGGCTGGGCTATGGCTACACCTTC. The full variable domain, rest sourced from reference TRBV7-8 and TRBJ1-2, is GAGVSQSPRYKVAKRGQDVALRCDPISGHVSLFWYQQALGQGPEFLTYFQNEAQLDKSGLPSDRFFAERPEGSVSTLKIQRTQQEDSAVYLCASSLAMGLGYGYTFGSGTRLTVV.